The entry that follows covers one T cell receptor (beta chain) sequence. V was clipped by 8 bases and J by 3 bases, with 19 bases between them. Germline CDR1 is MNHEY and CDR2 is SVGAGI. The CDR3 has 15 residues. The source of the sample is a study of technical replicates of blood from several donors. Method: immunoSEQ multiplex PCR; TCRdb's copy keeps in-frame clones and lacks some. This table has tens of thousands of clones, under 99% appearing once. The chain links TRBV6-5 to TRBJ2-5; a possible D gene is TRBD1 (6 bases). This sequence originates from a human donor in good health. The sequenced sample was T cells isolated from PBMCs. Written as DNA, the CDR3 is TGTGCCAGCTGGGGAACAGGGACCTGGGAAGAGACCCAGTACTTC. It translates to CASWGTGTWEETQYF.